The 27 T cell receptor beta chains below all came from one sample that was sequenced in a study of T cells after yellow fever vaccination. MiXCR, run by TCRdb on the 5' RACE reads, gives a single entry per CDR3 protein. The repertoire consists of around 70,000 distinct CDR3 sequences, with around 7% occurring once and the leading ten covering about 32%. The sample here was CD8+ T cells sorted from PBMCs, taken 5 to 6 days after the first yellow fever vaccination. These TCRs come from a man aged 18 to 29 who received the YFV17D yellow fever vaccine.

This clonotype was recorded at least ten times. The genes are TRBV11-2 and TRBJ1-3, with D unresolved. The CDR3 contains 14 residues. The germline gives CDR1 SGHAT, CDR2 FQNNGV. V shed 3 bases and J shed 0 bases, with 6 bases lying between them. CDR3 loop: CASSFGSSGNTIYF. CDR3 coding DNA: TGTGCCAGCAGCTTCGGCAGCTCTGGAAACACCATATATTTT.

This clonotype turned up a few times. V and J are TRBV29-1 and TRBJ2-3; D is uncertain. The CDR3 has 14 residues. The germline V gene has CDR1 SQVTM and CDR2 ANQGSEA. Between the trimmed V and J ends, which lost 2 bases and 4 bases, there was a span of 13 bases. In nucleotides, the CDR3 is TGCAGCGTTGAATACGGCGGCCTCCCAGATACGCAGTATTTT. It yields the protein CSVEYGGLPDTQYF.

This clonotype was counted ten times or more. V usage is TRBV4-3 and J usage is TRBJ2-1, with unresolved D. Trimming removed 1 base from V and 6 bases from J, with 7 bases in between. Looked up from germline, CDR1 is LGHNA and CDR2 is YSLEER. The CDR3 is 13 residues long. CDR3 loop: CASSQAETNEQFF. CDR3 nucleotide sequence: TGCGCCAGCAGCCAAGCGGAGACCAATGAGCAGTTCTTC.

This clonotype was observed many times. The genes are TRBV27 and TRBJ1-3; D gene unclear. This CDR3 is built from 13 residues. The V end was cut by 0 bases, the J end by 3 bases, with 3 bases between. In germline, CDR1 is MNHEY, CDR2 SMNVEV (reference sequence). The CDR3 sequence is CASSLSIGNTIYF. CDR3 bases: TGTGCCAGCAGTTTATCGATTGGAAACACCATATATTTT.

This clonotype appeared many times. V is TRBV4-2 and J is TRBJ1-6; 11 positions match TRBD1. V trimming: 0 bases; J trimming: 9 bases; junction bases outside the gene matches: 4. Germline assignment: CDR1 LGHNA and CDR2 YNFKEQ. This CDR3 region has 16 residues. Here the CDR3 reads CASSQDRGTGGSPLHF. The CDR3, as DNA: TGTGCCAGCAGCCAAGATCGGGGGACAGGGGGTTCACCCCTCCACTTT.

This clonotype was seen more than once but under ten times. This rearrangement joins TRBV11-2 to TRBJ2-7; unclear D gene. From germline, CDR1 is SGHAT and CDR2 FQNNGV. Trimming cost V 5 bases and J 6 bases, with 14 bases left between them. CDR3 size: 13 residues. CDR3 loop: CASSLGLPGEQYV. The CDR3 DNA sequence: TGTGCCAGCAGCCTGGGCCTTCCGGGCGAGCAGTACGTC.

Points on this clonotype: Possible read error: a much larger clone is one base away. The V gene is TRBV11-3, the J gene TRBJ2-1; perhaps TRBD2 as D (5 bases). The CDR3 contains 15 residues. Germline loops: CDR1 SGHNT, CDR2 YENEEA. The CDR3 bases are TGTGCCAGCAGCCCCCGGGCTAGCCCTTACACTGAGCAGTTCTTC. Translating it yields CASSPRASPYTEQFF. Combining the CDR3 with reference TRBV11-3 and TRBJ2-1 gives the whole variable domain EAGVVQSPRYKIIEKKQPVAFWCNPISGHNTLYWYLQNLGQGPELLIRYENEEAVDDSQLPKDRFSAERLKGVDSTLKIQPAELGDSAVYLCASSPRASPYTEQFFGPGTRLTVL.

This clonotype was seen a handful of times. The CDR3 DNA follows: TGTGCCAGCAGCTCGGGCCCCGCCTATGGCTACACCTTC. Amino acids: CASSSGPAYGYTF. The chain carries TRBV7-3 and TRBJ1-2; D uncertain. V shed 4 bases and J shed 4 bases, with 10 bases lying between them. Germline V gene lookup returns CDR1 SGHTA and CDR2 FQGTGA. The CDR3 has 13 amino acids.

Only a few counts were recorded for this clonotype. The CDR3 reads CASSRTPGTGGEEETQYF. Written as DNA, the CDR3 is TGCGCCAGCAGCCGCACCCCCGGGACAGGGGGTGAGGAAGAGACCCAGTACTTC. This chain joins TRBV4-1 and TRBJ2-5, with 11 bases matching TRBD1. The CDR3 has 18 amino acids. After removal of 4 bases from V and 3 bases from J, the junction contained 13 bases not matched to a gene. Germline CDR1 and CDR2: MGHRA and YSYEKL.

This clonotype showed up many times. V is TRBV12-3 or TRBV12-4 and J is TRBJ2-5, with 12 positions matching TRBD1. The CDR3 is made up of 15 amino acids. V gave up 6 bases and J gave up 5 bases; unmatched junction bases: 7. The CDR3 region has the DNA TGTGCCAGCAGCTGGGGGACAGGGGGCCAGGAGACCCAGTACTTC. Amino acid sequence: CASSWGTGGQETQYF.

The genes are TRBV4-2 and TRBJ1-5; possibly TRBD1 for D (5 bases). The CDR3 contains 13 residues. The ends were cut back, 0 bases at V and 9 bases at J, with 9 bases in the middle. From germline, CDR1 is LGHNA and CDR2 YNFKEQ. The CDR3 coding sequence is TGTGCCAGCAGCCAAGAGGGACTCTCGCCCCAGCATTTT. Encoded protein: CASSQEGLSPQHF.

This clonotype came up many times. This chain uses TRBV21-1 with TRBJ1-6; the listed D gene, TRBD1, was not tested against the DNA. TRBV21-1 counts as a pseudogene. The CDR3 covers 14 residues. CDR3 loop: CASSKGQGNSPLHF. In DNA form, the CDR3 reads TGTGCCAGCAGCAAAGGACAGGGTAATTCACCCCTCCACTTT.

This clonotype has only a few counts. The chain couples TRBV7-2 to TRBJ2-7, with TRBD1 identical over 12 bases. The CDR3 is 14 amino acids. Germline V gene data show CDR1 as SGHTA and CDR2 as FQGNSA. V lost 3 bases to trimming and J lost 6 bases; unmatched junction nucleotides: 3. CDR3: CASSFWDRGREQYF. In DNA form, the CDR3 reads TGTGCCAGCAGCTTTTGGGACAGGGGGCGCGAGCAGTACTTC.

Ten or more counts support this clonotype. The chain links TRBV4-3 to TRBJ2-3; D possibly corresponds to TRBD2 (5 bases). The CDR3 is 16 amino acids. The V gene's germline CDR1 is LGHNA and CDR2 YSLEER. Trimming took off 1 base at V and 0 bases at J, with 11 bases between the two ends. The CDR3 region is CASSQVAQPSTDTQYF. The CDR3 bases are TGCGCCAGCAGCCAAGTAGCGCAGCCTAGCACAGATACGCAGTATTTT.

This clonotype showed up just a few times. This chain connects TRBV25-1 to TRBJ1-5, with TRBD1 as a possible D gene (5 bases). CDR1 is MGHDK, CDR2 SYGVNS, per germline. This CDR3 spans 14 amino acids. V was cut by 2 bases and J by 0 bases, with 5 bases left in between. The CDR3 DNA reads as TGTGCCAGCAGTGAAGGGGGTAGCAATCAGCCCCAGCATTTT. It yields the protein CASSEGGSNQPQHF.

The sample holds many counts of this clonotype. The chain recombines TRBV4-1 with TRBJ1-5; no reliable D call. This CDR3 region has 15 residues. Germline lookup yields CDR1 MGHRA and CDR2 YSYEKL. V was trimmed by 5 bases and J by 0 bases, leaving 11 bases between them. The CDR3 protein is CASSERHVSNQPQHF. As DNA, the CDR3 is TGCGCCAGCAGCGAGCGACACGTTAGCAATCAGCCCCAGCATTTT.

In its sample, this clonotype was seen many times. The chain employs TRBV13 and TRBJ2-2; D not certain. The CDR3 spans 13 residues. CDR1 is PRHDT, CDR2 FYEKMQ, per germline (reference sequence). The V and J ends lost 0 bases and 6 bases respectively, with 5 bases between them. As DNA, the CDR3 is TGTGCCAGCAGCTTAGGTGGTCCCGGGGAGCTGTTTTTT. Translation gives CASSLGGPGELFF.

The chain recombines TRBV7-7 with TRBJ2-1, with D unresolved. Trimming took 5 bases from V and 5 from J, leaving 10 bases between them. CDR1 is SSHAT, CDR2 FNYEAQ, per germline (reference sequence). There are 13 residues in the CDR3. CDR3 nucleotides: TGTGCCAGCAGCCGTCACGGAGACAATGAGCAGTTCTTC. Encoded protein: CASSRHGDNEQFF. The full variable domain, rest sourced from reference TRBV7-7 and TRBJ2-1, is GAGVSQSPRYKVTKRGQDVTLRCDPISSHATLYWYQQALGQGPEFLTYFNYEAQPDKSGLPSDRFSAERPEGSISTLTIQRTEQRDSAMYRCASSRHGDNEQFFGPGTRLTVL.

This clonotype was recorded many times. CDR3 coding DNA: TGTGCCAGCAGCTTAGCGTCAGTGAACGAGCAGTACGTC. The encoded protein is CASSLASVNEQYV. This sequence joins TRBV7-2 and TRBJ2-7; D call uncertain. Between the trimmed V and J ends, which lost 0 bases and 5 bases, there was a span of 8 bases. This CDR3 spans 13 amino acids. Germline CDR1 is SGHTA and CDR2 is FQGNSA.

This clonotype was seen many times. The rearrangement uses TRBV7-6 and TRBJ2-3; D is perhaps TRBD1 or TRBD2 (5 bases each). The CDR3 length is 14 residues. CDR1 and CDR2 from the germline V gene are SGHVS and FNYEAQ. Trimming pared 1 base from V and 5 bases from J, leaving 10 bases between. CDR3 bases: TGTGCCAGCAGCTTAGGCAGGGAGATAGATACGCAGTATTTT. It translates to CASSLGREIDTQYF. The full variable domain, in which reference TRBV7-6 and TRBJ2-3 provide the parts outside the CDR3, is GAGVSQSPRYKVTKRGQDVALRCDPISGHVSLYWYRQALGQGPEFLTYFNYEAQQDKSGLPNDRFSAERPEGSISTLTIQRTEQRDSAMYRCASSLGREIDTQYFGPGTRLTVL.

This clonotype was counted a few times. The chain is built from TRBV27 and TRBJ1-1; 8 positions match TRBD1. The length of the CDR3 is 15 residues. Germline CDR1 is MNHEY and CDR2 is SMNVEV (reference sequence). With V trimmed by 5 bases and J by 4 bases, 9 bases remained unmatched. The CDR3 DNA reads TGTGCCAGCAGTCCCGACAGGGGTCTGGGCACTGAAGCTTTCTTT. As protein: CASSPDRGLGTEAFF.

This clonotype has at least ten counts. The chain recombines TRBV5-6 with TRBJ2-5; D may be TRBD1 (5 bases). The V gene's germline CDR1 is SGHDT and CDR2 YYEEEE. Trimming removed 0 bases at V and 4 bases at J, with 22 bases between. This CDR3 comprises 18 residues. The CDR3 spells CASSLARASRSGGETQYF. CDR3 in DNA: TGTGCCAGCAGCTTGGCCAGGGCATCACGGTCGGGTGGAGAGACCCAGTACTTC.

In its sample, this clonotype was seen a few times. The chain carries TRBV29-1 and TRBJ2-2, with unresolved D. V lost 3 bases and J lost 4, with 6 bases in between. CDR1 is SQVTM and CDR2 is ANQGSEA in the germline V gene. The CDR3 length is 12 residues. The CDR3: CSVEDGTGELFF. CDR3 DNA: TGCAGCGTTGAGGACGGCACCGGGGAGCTGTTTTTT.

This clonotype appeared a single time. The CDR3 reads CASSARGLSTGELFF. The CDR3 DNA sequence: TGTGCCAGCAGCGCGAGAGGACTTTCGACCGGGGAGCTGTTTTTT. The chain joins TRBV7-6 to TRBJ2-2; possibly TRBD2 for D (5 bases). The CDR3 runs 15 residues. V was shortened by 5 bases and J by 5 bases, with 15 bases between the two germline ends. The V gene's germline CDR1 is SGHVS and CDR2 FNYEAQ.

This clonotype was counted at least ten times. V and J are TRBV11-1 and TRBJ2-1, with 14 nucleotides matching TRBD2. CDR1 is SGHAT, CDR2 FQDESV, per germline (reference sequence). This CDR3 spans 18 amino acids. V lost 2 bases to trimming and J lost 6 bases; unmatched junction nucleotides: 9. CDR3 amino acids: CASSLPSWTSGGSNEQFF. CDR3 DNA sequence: TGTGCCAGCAGCTTACCCTCATGGACTAGCGGGGGGTCCAATGAGCAGTTCTTC.

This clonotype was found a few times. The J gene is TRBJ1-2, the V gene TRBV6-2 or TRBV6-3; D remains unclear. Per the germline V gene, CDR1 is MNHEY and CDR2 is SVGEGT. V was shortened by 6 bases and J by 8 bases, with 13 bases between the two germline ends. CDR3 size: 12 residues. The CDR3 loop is CASSISGVGYTF. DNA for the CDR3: TGTGCCAGCAGCATTTCAGGAGTCGGCTACACCTTC.

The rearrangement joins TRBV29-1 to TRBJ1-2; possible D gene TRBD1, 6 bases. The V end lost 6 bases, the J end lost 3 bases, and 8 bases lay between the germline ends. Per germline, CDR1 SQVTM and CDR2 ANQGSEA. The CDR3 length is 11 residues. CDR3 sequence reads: CSVAGDYGYTF. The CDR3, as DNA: TGCAGCGTGGCAGGGGACTATGGCTACACCTTC.